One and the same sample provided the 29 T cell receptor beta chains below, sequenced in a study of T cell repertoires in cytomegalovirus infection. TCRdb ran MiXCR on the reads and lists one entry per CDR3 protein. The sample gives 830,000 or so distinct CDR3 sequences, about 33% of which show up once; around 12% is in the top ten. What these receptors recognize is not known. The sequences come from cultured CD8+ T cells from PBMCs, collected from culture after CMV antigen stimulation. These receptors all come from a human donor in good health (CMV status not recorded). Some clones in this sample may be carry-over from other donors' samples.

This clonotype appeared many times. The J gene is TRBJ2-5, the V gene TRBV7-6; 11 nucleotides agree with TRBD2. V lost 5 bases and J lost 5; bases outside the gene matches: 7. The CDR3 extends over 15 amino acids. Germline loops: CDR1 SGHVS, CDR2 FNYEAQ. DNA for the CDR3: TGTGCCAGCAGCACGGGACTAGCGGTTAAGGAGACCCAGTACTTC. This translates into CASSTGLAVKETQYF.

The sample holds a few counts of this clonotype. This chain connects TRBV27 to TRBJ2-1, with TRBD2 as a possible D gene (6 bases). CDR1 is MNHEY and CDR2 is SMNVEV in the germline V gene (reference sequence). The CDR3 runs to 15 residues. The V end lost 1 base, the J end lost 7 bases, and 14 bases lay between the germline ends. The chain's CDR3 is CASSLLGQRGNEQFF. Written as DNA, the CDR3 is TGTGCCAGCAGTTTATTAGGACAACGGGGGAATGAGCAGTTCTTC.

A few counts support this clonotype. This chain's CDR3 is CASSLTGDFYEQYV. Written as DNA, the CDR3 is TGTGCCAGCAGCTTAACAGGGGACTTTTACGAGCAGTACGTC. The rearrangement links TRBV5-6 to TRBJ2-7, with D possibly TRBD1 on 7 matching bases. CDR3 length: 14 amino acids. The germline V gene encodes CDR1 SGHDT and CDR2 YYEEEE. Trimming cost V 2 bases and J 4 bases, with 13 bases left between them.

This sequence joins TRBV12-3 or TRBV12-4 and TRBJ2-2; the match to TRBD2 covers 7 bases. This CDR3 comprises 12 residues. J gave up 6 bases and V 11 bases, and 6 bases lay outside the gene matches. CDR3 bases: TGTGCCGGATTGACTAGCTCCGGGGAGCTGTTTTTT. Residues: CAGLTSSGELFF.

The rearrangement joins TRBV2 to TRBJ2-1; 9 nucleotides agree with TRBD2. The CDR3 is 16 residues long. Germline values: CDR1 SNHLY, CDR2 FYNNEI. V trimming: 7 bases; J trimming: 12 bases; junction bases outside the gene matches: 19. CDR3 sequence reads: CASITERGALRWGQFF. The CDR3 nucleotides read TGTGCCAGCATTACGGAGCGGGGGGCCCTTCGGTGGGGGCAGTTCTTC.

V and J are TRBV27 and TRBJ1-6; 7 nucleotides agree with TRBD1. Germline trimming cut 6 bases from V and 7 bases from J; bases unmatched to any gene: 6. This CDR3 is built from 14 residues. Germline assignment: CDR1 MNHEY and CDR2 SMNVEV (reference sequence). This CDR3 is CASREGGENSPLHF. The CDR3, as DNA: TGTGCCAGCAGAGAAGGGGGCGAGAATTCACCCCTCCACTTT.

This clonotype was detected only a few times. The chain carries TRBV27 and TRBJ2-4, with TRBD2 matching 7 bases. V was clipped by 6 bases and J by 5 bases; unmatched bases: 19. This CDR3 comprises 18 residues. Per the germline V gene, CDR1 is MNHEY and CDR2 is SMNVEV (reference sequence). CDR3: CASRGKGGSVYVENIQYF. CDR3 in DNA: TGTGCCAGCAGAGGGAAGGGAGGGTCTGTGTACGTCGAAAACATTCAGTACTTC.

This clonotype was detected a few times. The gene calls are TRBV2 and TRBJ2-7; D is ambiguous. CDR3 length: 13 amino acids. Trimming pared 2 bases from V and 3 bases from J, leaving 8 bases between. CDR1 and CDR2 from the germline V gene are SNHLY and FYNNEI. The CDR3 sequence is CASSEPQSYEQYV. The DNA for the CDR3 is TGTGCCAGCAGTGAACCACAGAGCTACGAGCAGTACGTC.

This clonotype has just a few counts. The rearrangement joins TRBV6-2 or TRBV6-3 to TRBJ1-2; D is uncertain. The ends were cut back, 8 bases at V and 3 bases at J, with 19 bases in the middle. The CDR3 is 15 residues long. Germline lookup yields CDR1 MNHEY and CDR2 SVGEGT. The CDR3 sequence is CASEGYVSVDYGYTF. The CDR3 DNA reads TGTGCCAGCGAAGGGTACGTCTCGGTAGACTATGGCTACACCTTC.

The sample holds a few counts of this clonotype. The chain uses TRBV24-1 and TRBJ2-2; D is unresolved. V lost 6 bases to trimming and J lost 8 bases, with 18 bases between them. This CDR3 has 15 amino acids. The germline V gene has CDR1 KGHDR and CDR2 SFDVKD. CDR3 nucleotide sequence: TGTGCCACCAGTACTTATAACGACCGAAAAGGGGAGCTGTTTTTT. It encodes CATSTYNDRKGELFF.

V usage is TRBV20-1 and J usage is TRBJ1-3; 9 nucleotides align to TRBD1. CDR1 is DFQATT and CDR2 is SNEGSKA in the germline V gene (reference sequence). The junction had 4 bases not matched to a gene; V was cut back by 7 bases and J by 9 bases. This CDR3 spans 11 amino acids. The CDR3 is CSGDREGTIYF. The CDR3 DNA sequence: TGCAGTGGGGACAGGGAAGGCACCATATATTTT.

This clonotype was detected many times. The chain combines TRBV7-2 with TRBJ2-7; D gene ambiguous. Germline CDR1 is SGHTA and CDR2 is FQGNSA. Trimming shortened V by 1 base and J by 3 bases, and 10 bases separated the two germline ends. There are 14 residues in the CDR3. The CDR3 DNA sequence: TGTGCCAGCAGCTTAGTTGATAGGGACTACGAGCAGTACTTC. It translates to CASSLVDRDYEQYF. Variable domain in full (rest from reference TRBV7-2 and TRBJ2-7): GAGVSQSPSNKVTEKGKDVELRCDPISGHTALYWYRQSLGQGLEFLIYFQGNSAPDKSGLPSDRFSAERTGGSVSTLTIQRTQQEDSAVYLCASSLVDRDYEQYFGPGTRLTVT.

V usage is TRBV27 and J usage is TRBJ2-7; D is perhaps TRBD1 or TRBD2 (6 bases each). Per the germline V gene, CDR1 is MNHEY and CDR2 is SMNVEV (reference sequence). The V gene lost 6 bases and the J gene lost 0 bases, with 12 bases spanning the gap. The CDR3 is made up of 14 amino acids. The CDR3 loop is CASRRGGSSYEQYF. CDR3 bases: TGTGCCAGCAGAAGAGGGGGGAGCTCCTACGAGCAGTACTTC.

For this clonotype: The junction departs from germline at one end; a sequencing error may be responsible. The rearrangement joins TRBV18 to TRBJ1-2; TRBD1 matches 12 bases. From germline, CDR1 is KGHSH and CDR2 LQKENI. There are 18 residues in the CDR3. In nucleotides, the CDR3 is TGTGCCAGCTCACCGACGCCTGGGACAGGGGGCGCGGAGTATGACTACACCTTC. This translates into CASSPTPGTGGAEYDYTF.

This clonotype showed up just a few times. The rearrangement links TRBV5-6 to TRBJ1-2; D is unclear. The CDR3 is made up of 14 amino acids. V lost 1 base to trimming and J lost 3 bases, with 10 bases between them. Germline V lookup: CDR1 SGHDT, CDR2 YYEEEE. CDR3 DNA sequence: TGTGCCAGCAGCTTGAAGGTGCGAGACTATGGCTACACCTTC. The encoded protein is CASSLKVRDYGYTF.

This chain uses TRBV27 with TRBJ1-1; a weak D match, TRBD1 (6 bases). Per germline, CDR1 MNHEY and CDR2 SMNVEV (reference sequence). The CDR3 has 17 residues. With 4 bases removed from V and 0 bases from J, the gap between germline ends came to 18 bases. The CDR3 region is CASSSQGLLLMNTEAFF. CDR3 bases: TGTGCCAGCAGTTCACAGGGACTACTGCTCATGAACACTGAAGCTTTCTTT.

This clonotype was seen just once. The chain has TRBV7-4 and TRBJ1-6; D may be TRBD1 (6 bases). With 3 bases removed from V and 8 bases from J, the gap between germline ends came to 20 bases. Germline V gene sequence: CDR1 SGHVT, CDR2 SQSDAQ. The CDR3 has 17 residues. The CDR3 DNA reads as TGTGCCAGCAGCTTCGGCGGTGGGGGGCCTACAGATTCACCCCTCCACTTT. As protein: CASSFGGGGPTDSPLHF.

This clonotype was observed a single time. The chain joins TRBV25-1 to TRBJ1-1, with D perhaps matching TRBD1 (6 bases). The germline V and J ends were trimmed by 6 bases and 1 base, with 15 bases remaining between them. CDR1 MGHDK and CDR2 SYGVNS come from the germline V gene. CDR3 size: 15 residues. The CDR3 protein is CASRFWGQKNTEAFF. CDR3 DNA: TGTGCCAGCAGGTTTTGGGGACAAAAGAACACTGAAGCTTTCTTT.

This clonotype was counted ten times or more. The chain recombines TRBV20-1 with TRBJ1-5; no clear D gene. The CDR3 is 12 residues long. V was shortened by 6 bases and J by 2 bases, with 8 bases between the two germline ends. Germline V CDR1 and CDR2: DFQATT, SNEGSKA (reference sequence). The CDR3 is CSAGMGNQPQHF. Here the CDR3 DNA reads TGCAGTGCAGGGATGGGCAATCAGCCCCAGCATTTT.

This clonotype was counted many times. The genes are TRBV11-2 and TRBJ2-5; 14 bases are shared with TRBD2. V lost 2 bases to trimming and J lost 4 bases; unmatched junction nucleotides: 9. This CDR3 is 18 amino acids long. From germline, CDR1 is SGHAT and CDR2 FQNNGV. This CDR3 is CASSLPPRTSGGPETQYF. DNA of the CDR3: TGTGCCAGCAGCTTACCCCCCCGGACTAGCGGGGGGCCAGAGACCCAGTACTTC.

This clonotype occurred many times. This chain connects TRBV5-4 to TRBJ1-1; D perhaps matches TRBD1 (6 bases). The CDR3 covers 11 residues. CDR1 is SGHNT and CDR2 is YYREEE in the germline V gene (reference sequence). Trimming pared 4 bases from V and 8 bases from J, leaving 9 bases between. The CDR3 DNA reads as TGTGCCAGCAGCCAGGGGTTCGAAGCTTTCTTT. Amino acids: CASSQGFEAFF.

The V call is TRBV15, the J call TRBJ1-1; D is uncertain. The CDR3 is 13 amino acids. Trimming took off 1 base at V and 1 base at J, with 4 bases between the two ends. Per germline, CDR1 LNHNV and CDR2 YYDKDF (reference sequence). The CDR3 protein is CATSRGRNTEAFF. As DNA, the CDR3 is TGTGCCACCAGCAGAGGGAGGAACACTGAAGCTTTCTTT.

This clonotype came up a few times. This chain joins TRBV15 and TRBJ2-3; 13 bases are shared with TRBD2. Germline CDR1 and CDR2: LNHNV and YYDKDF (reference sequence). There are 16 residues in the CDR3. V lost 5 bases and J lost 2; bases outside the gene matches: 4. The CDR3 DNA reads TGTGCCACCAGCCGGACTAGCGGGGGCCACACAGATACGCAGTATTTT. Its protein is CATSRTSGGHTDTQYF. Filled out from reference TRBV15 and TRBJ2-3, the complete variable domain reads DAMVIQNPRYQVTQFGKPVTLSCSQTLNHNVMYWYQQKSSQAPKLLFHYYDKDFNNEADTPDNFQSRRPNTSFCFLDIRSPGLGDTAMYLCATSRTSGGHTDTQYFGPGTRLTVL.

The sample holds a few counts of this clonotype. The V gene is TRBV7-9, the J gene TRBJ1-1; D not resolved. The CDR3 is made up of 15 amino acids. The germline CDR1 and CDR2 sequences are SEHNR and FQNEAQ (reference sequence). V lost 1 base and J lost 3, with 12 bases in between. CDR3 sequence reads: CASSLGLPKYTEAFF. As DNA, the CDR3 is TGTGCCAGCAGCTTAGGCCTACCGAAATACACTGAAGCTTTCTTT.

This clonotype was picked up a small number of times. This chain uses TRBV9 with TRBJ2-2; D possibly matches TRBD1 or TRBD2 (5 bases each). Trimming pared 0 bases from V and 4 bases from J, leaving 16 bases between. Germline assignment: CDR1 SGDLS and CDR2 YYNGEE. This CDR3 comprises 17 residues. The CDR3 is CASSVAGAPSPTGELFF. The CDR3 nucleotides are TGTGCCAGCAGCGTAGCCGGGGCTCCCTCCCCCACCGGGGAGCTGTTTTTT.

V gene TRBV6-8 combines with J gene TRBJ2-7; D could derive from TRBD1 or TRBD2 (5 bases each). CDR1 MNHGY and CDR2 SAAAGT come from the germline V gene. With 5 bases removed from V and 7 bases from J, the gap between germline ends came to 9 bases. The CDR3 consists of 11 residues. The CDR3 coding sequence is TGTGCCAGCAGTGGGGGTTCAGAGCAGTACTTC. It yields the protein CASSGGSEQYF.

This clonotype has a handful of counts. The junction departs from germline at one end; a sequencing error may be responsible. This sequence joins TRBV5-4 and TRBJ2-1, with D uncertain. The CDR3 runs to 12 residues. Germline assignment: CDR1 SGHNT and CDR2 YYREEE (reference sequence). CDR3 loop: CASSTSFNEQFF. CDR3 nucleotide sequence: TGTGCCAGCAGCACGTCCTTCAATGAGCAGTTCTTC.

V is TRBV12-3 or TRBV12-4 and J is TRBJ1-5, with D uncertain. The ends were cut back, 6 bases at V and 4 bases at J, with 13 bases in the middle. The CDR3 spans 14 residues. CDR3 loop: CASSLPVANQPQHF. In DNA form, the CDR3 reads TGTGCCAGCAGCCTGCCGGTTGCTAATCAGCCCCAGCATTTT.

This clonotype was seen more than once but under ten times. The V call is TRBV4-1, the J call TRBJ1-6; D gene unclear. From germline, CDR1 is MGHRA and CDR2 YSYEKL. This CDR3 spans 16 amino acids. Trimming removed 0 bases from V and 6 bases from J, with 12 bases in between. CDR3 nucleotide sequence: TGCGCCAGCAGCCAAGACGAGGGTCTTTTTAATTCACCCCTCCACTTT. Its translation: CASSQDEGLFNSPLHF.